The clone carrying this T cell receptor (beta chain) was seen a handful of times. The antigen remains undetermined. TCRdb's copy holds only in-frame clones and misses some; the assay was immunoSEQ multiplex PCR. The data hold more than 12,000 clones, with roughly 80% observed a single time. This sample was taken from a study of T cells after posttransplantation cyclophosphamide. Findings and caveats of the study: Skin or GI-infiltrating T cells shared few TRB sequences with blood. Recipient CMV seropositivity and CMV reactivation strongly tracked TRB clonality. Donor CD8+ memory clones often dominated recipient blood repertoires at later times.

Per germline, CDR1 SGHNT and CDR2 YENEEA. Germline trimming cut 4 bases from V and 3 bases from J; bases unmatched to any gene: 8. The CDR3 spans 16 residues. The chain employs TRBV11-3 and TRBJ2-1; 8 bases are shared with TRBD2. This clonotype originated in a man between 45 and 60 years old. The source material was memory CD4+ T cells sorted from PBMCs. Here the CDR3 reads CASSSKRGSIYNEQFF. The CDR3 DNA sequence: TGTGCCAGCAGCTCAAAGCGGGGGTCGATCTACAATGAGCAGTTCTTC. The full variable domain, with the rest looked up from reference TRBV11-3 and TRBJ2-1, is EAGVVQSPRYKIIEKKQPVAFWCNPISGHNTLYWYLQNLGQGPELLIRYENEEAVDDSQLPKDRFSAERLKGVDSTLKIQPAELGDSAVYLCASSSKRGSIYNEQFFGPGTRLTVL.